The next 2 T cell receptor beta chains were all read from a single sample in a study. TCRdb re-analysed the 5' RACE reads in MiXCR, keeping a single row per CDR3 protein. The table lists some 60,000 distinct CDR3 sequences, roughly 30% of them singletons, with 2% to 2.5% in the top ten. Input material: tumor-infiltrating naive CD4+ T cells sorted from the breast tumor. The subset denotes: naive CD4+ T cells, CD4+CD45RA+CD25-. These receptors came from a female donor with breast cancer.

This chain connects TRBV24-1 to TRBJ1-1; D not certain. The CDR3 totals 13 residues. The germline gives CDR1 KGHDR, CDR2 SFDVKD. The V end was cut by 4 bases, the J end by 5 bases, with 10 bases between. Here the CDR3 reads CATSDSGQTEAFF. DNA for the CDR3: TGTGCCACCAGTGACTCGGGTCAAACTGAAGCTTTCTTT.

Concerning this clonotype itself: One end of the junction varies from germline; a read error may be responsible. The chain carries TRBV10-2 and TRBJ2-1; perhaps TRBD2 as D (7 bases). CDR3 length: 14 residues. In germline, CDR1 is WSHSY, CDR2 SAAADI. CDR3 DNA sequence: TGCACCAGCAAGGGGGGGACAACATACAATGAGCAGTTCTTC. It translates to CTSKGGTTYNEQFF.